Following are 10 T cell receptor beta chains from one sample sequenced in a study of T-cell memory formation after mild COVID-19. TCRdb ran MiXCR on the 5' RACE reads and lists one entry per CDR3 protein. Here the sample spans about 560,000 distinct CDR3 sequences, 17% being singletons. Input material: PBMCs or a T cell subset sorted from them (not recorded which). All receptors derive from an adult woman who had mild COVID-19 (a few samples of this study predate the infection). Cell type and time point are not known.

In this sample, this clonotype turned up a few times. This chain uses TRBV4-2 with TRBJ2-7; no firm D call. The CDR3 consists of 15 residues. Germline V gene sequence: CDR1 LGHNA, CDR2 YNFKEQ. With 0 bases removed from V and 1 base from J, the gap between germline ends came to 10 bases. DNA for the CDR3: TGTGCCAGCAGCCAAGAAGCCACCGGATCCTACGAGCAGTACTTC. As protein: CASSQEATGSYEQYF.

Here the CDR3 reads CSASSPSESAYEQYF. Written as DNA, the CDR3 is TGCAGTGCTAGCAGTCCTTCGGAGTCCGCCTACGAGCAGTACTTC. The V and J genes are TRBV20-1 and TRBJ2-7, with D uncertain. Germline V CDR1 and CDR2: DFQATT, SNEGSKA (reference sequence). This CDR3 spans 15 amino acids. V lost 3 bases, J lost 2 bases, and 17 bases lay in between.

This clonotype was found a few times. The junction differs from germline at one of its ends, possibly a read error. The genes are TRBV2 and TRBJ2-1; 12 positions agree with TRBD2. CDR3 length: 15 residues. Germline CDR1 SNHLY, CDR2 FYNNEI. CDR3: CASRSSGGAYNEQFF. The DNA for the CDR3 is TGTGCCAGCAGATCTAGCGGGGGGGCCTATAATGAGCAGTTCTTC. The variable domain in full, with the rest retrieved from reference TRBV2 and TRBJ2-1, is EPEVTQTPSHQVTQMGQEVILRCVPISNHLYFYWYRQILGQKVEFLVSFYNNEISEKSEIFDDQFSVERPDGSNFTLKIRSTKLEDSAMYFCASRSSGGAYNEQFFGPGTRLTVL.

The table lists this clonotype with a count of one. The genes are TRBV18 and TRBJ2-2, with 7 bases lining up with TRBD2. V lost 8 bases, J lost 2 bases, and 5 bases stayed unmatched. This CDR3 is 14 amino acids long. Germline CDR1 is KGHSH and CDR2 is LQKENI. The CDR3: CASASGRNTGELFF. As DNA, the CDR3 is TGTGCCAGCGCTAGCGGCCGCAACACCGGGGAGCTGTTTTTT.

The rearrangement uses TRBV4-2 and TRBJ2-5, with TRBD2 matching over 7 bases. V gave up 1 base and J gave up 0 bases; unmatched junction bases: 2. CDR1 and CDR2 from the germline V gene are LGHNA and YNFKEQ. This CDR3 spans 15 amino acids. The DNA of the CDR3 is TGTGCCAGCAGCCAAGGGGCGGGGGACCAAGAGACCCAGTACTTC. Its translation: CASSQGAGDQETQYF.

The J gene is TRBJ2-7, the V gene TRBV6-1; tentatively, D is TRBD2 (5 bases). Germline values: CDR1 MNHNS, CDR2 SASEGT. V dropped 7 bases and J dropped 3 bases, with 13 bases sitting between them. The CDR3 totals 13 residues. CDR3 sequence: CASTPDGIYEQYF. The DNA of the CDR3 is TGTGCCAGCACCCCCGACGGGATCTACGAGCAGTACTTC.

The genes are TRBV6-2 or TRBV6-3 and TRBJ1-5; TRBD1 matches at 9 bases. The V gene's germline CDR1 is MNHEY and CDR2 SVGEGT. Unmatched junction bases numbered 4, after V lost 0 bases and J lost 7 bases. This CDR3 is 15 amino acids long. The CDR3 DNA reads as TGTGCCAGCAGTTACTCCGGGACAGGGAACCAGCCCCAGCATTTT. Translated, it gives CASSYSGTGNQPQHF.

The chain links TRBV9 to TRBJ2-1; the match to TRBD2 covers 7 bases. The CDR3 is 16 residues long. Trimming at V came to 0 bases and at J to 0 bases, leaving 3 bases not matched to a gene. Germline CDR1 and CDR2: SGDLS and YYNGEE. CDR3 in DNA: TGTGCCAGCAGCGTAGAGGGCGGGAGCTCCTACAATGAGCAGTTCTTC. Amino acid sequence: CASSVEGGSSYNEQFF.

The table lists this clonotype with a few counts. The chain uses TRBV7-8 and TRBJ2-3; 12 bases map to TRBD2. The CDR3 covers 16 residues. With 4 bases clipped from V and 6 bases from J, the junction kept 8 bases outside the gene matches. Per germline, CDR1 SGHVS and CDR2 FQNEAQ. The CDR3 reads CASSYTLAGGPDTQYF. The CDR3 nucleotides are TGTGCCAGCAGCTACACCCTAGCGGGGGGGCCGGATACGCAGTATTTT.

The chain couples TRBV24-1 to TRBJ2-3; 8 bases are a match to TRBD2. Unmatched junction bases numbered 11, after V lost 5 bases and J lost 5 bases. Looked up from germline, CDR1 is KGHDR and CDR2 is SFDVKD. CDR3 length equals 16 residues. The DNA for the CDR3 is TGTGCCACCAGTGGGACAAGCGGGAGCGGGAGAGATACGCAGTATTTT. Translation gives CATSGTSGSGRDTQYF.